The 13 T cell receptor beta chains below all came from one sample that was sequenced in a study of T cells in tumors after PD-1 blockade. TCRdb keeps only in-frame clones here, not all; method: immunoSEQ multiplex PCR. Here the sample spans about 25,000 clones, 80% to 85% being singletons. The material sequenced was PBMCs, taken after anti-PD-1 treatment. These receptors all come from a human donor with basal cell carcinoma.

The V call is TRBV5-1, the J call TRBJ2-1, with D unresolved. CDR3 size: 14 residues. V dropped 3 bases and J dropped 4 bases, with 11 bases sitting between them. Germline V lookup: CDR1 SGHRS, CDR2 YFSETQ. CDR3 DNA: TGCGCCAGCAGCTCGACCTCCCTTTACAATGAGCAGTTCTTC. It is translated as CASSSTSLYNEQFF.

The genes are TRBV27 and TRBJ1-3, with a tentative D call TRBD1 (5 bases). Germline assignment: CDR1 MNHEY and CDR2 SMNVEV (reference sequence). V shed 3 bases and J shed 4 bases, with 13 bases lying between them. The CDR3 sequence is 15 residues long. The CDR3, as DNA: TGTGCCAGCAGTTTGCAGGGCCTGGGGGGAAACACCATATATTTT. It is translated as CASSLQGLGGNTIYF.

The J gene is TRBJ1-5, the V gene TRBV9; D is uncertain. Per the germline V gene, CDR1 is SGDLS and CDR2 is YYNGEE. CDR3 length: 11 amino acids. V was cut by 7 bases and J by 9 bases, with 11 bases left in between. CDR3 amino acids: CASGSLGPQHF. For the CDR3, the DNA is TGTGCCAGCGGGTCCTTAGGGCCCCAGCATTTT.

The rearrangement uses TRBV7-3 and TRBJ2-3; 11 bases line up with TRBD2. The ends lost 1 base at V and 7 bases at J; junction bases unmatched: 7. Looked up from germline, CDR1 is SGHTA and CDR2 is FQGTGA. CDR3 length: 16 amino acids. This chain's CDR3 is CASSLIPSGGTNTQYF. CDR3 bases: TGTGCCAGCAGCTTAATTCCTAGCGGGGGGACTAATACGCAGTATTTT.

This CDR3 reads CASSLQTSGGPVGADTQYF. The DNA of the CDR3 is TGTGCCAGCAGCCTCCAGACTAGCGGGGGGCCGGTTGGCGCAGATACGCAGTATTTT. V and J are TRBV3-1 (or the pseudogene TRBV3-2) and TRBJ2-3, with 13 bases aligning to TRBD2. The CDR3 length is 19 residues. Per the germline V gene, CDR1 is LGHDT and CDR2 is YNNKEL (reference sequence). Germline trimming cut 4 bases from V and 4 bases from J; bases unmatched to any gene: 14.

This clone was recorded only once. The chain recombines TRBV5-1 with TRBJ2-5; 10 bases align to TRBD2. This CDR3 region has 16 residues. Germline values: CDR1 SGHRS, CDR2 YFSETQ. Trimming removed 0 bases from V and 5 bases from J; junction bases left unmatched: 7. The DNA for the CDR3 is TGCGCCAGCAGCTTGGAAGCTAGCGGGGGACGGGAGACCCAGTACTTC. As protein: CASSLEASGGRETQYF.

This clone appeared once. The chain employs TRBV5-4 and TRBJ2-1; 10 positions agree with TRBD2. With 2 bases clipped from V and 11 bases from J, the junction kept 13 bases outside the gene matches. The length of the CDR3 is 16 residues. Per the germline V gene, CDR1 is SGHNT and CDR2 is YYREEE (reference sequence). This chain's CDR3 is CASSFDSGGARSKQFF. CDR3 in DNA: TGTGCCAGCAGCTTTGACAGCGGGGGGGCGAGGAGTAAGCAGTTCTTC.

J is TRBJ1-5 and V is TRBV18; 8 nucleotides agree with TRBD1. The CDR3 extends over 21 amino acids. CDR1 KGHSH and CDR2 LQKENI come from the germline V gene. V lost 3 bases, J lost 5 bases, and 24 bases stayed unmatched. CDR3 region: CASSPDPPLTGALGVDQPQHF. In nucleotides, the CDR3 is TGTGCCAGCTCACCCGATCCCCCGTTGACAGGGGCCCTCGGAGTGGATCAGCCCCAGCATTTT. The full variable domain, rest sourced from reference TRBV18 and TRBJ1-5, is NAGVMQNPRHLVRRRGQEARLRCSPMKGHSHVYWYRQLPEEGLKFMVYLQKENIIDESGMPKERFSAEFPKEGPSILRIQQVVRGDSAAYFCASSPDPPLTGALGVDQPQHFGDGTRLSIL.

V gene TRBV25-1 combines with J gene TRBJ2-5, with D hard to call. Between the trimmed V and J ends, which lost 3 bases and 1 base, there was a span of 12 bases. The V gene's germline CDR1 is MGHDK and CDR2 SYGVNS. This CDR3 contains 15 residues. The CDR3 sequence: CASSEMSASQETQYF. CDR3 sequence (DNA): TGTGCCAGCAGTGAGATGAGCGCCAGCCAAGAGACCCAGTACTTC.

The J gene is TRBJ1-2, the V gene TRBV19; perhaps TRBD1 as D (5 bases). CDR1 and CDR2 (germline): LNHDA, SQIVND (reference sequence). The CDR3 sequence is 13 residues long. V lost 3 bases, J lost 4 bases, and 9 bases lay in between. This CDR3 is CASSIDSLYGYTF. CDR3 coding DNA: TGTGCCAGTAGTATCGACAGTCTCTATGGCTACACCTTC.

This clone was observed once. This chain links TRBV27 with TRBJ2-1, with D perhaps TRBD1 (6 bases). This CDR3 has 14 amino acids. V was cut by 6 bases and J by 6 bases, with 15 bases left in between. Germline-derived CDR1 and CDR2 are MNHEY and SMNVEV (reference sequence). This chain's CDR3 is CASSRGHNSNEQFF. In DNA form, the CDR3 reads TGTGCCAGCAGCCGGGGACACAATAGCAATGAGCAGTTCTTC.

V is TRBV4-2 and J is TRBJ1-2; D not resolved. The CDR3 spans 16 residues. V was trimmed by 2 bases and J by 5 bases, leaving 18 bases between them. CDR1 is LGHNA and CDR2 is YNFKEQ in the germline V gene. The CDR3 loop is CASSQSNPPPQYGYTF. DNA of the CDR3: TGTGCCAGCAGCCAATCCAATCCCCCGCCACAGTATGGCTACACCTTC.

The sample holds a few counts of this clone. This chain connects TRBV19 to TRBJ1-1; D is perhaps TRBD1 (5 bases). This CDR3 is 12 amino acids long. Deletions cut 5 bases from V and 7 bases from J, with 11 bases between. The germline V gene encodes CDR1 LNHDA and CDR2 SQIVND (reference sequence). This CDR3 reads CASSQTRGEAFF. CDR3 in DNA: TGTGCCAGTAGTCAAACGAGGGGTGAAGCTTTCTTT.